Below, 32 T cell receptor beta chains from the same sample are listed, as sequenced in a study of T cells after yellow fever vaccination. A single record per CDR3 protein comes from TCRdb applying MiXCR to the 5' RACE reads. The data show over 300,000 distinct CDR3 sequences, around 3.6% seen once. The sequencing here drew on PBMCs, taken on the day of the yellow fever booster vaccination. These receptors came from a man between 18 and 29 years old who received the YFV17D yellow fever vaccine.

This clonotype was counted only a few times. The chain carries TRBV5-1 and TRBJ2-5; a possible D gene is TRBD2 (5 bases). Trimming removed 3 bases at V and 5 bases at J, with 14 bases between. This CDR3 is 14 amino acids long. The germline V gene has CDR1 SGHRS and CDR2 YFSETQ. The CDR3 DNA reads as TGCGCCAGCAGCTCCGGACGGAGAGGGGAGACCCAGTACTTC. Protein: CASSSGRRGETQYF.

The V gene is TRBV4-1, the J gene TRBJ2-7, with 7 nucleotides matching TRBD1. This CDR3 has 13 amino acids. V lost 3 bases and J lost 6; bases outside the gene matches: 5. Germline assignment: CDR1 MGHRA and CDR2 YSYEKL. The CDR3: CASSQTGNGEQYF. As DNA, the CDR3 is TGCGCCAGCAGCCAGACAGGGAATGGCGAGCAGTACTTC.

The table lists this clonotype with many counts. The CDR3 loop reads CASSQAFGRGYTEAFF. The CDR3 coding sequence is TGTGCCAGCAGCCAAGCATTCGGCAGGGGGTACACTGAAGCTTTCTTT. V gene TRBV14 combines with J gene TRBJ1-1; 7 bases align to TRBD1. J gave up 3 bases and V 1 base, and 8 bases lay outside the gene matches. Germline V gene sequence: CDR1 SGHDN, CDR2 FVKESK. The CDR3 runs to 16 residues.

This clonotype turned up a few times. This rearrangement joins TRBV28 to TRBJ1-1; maybe TRBD1 (6 bases). The V end was cut by 6 bases, the J end by 0 bases, with 17 bases between. The CDR3 sequence is 16 residues long. The germline V gene encodes CDR1 MDHEN and CDR2 SYDVKM. This chain's CDR3 is CASSDPLGQLNTEAFF. In nucleotides, the CDR3 is TGTGCCAGCAGCGATCCCCTAGGACAGCTGAACACTGAAGCTTTCTTT. Drawing the rest from reference TRBV28 and TRBJ1-1, the complete variable domain is DVKVTQSSRYLVKRTGEKVFLECVQDMDHENMFWYRQDPGLGLRLIYFSYDVKMKEKGDIPEGYSVSREKKERFSLILESASTNQTSMYLCASSDPLGQLNTEAFFGQGTRLTVV.

The genes are TRBV24-1 and TRBJ1-1, with 7 bases lining up with TRBD1. The CDR3 is 15 residues long. Trimming removed 5 bases from V and 2 bases from J; junction bases left unmatched: 7. Germline CDR1 reads KGHDR; CDR2 reads SFDVKD. The CDR3 DNA follows: TGTGCCACCAGTGCCGGGACAGCGGGTAACACTGAAGCTTTCTTT. Its translation is CATSAGTAGNTEAFF.

This clonotype came up many times. V is TRBV10-3 and J is TRBJ2-2; weak D call: TRBD1 (5 bases). V was cut by 2 bases and J by 7 bases, with 8 bases left in between. The CDR3 has 13 residues. The germline V gene has CDR1 ENHRY and CDR2 SYGVKD. CDR3 DNA sequence: TGTGCCATCAGTGAGGGGGCTGACGGGGAGCTGTTTTTT. Translating gives CAISEGADGELFF.

This clonotype came up many times. The V call is TRBV29-1, the J call TRBJ2-1, with 10 nucleotides matching TRBD1. J gave up 8 bases and V 4 bases, and 11 bases lay outside the gene matches. The V gene's germline CDR1 is SQVTM and CDR2 ANQGSEA. This CDR3 spans 15 amino acids. CDR3 sequence (DNA): TGCAGCGTTGCCCCGTTTGGACAGGGGGATGATGAGCAGTTCTTC. It translates to CSVAPFGQGDDEQFF.

The chain employs TRBV18 and TRBJ2-7; D is uncertain. The V and J ends lost 3 bases and 6 bases respectively, with 12 bases between them. CDR3 size: 13 residues. The germline V gene encodes CDR1 KGHSH and CDR2 LQKENI. The CDR3 loop reads CASSPQFLGEQYF. DNA for the CDR3: TGTGCCAGCTCACCCCAATTTCTCGGCGAGCAGTACTTC.

This clonotype showed up many times. The chain carries TRBV12-3 or TRBV12-4 and TRBJ2-5, with 9 nucleotides matching TRBD2. This CDR3 spans 15 amino acids. With V trimmed by 6 bases and J by 2 bases, 7 bases remained unmatched. The CDR3 coding sequence is TGTGCCAGCAGGGCTAGCGGGGAGCTACAAGAGACCCAGTACTTC. Translation: CASRASGELQETQYF.

This clonotype was seen at least ten times. The V and J genes are TRBV6-5 and TRBJ2-2, with 10 nucleotides matching TRBD1. J lost 7 bases, V lost 6 bases, and 5 bases had no gene match. Germline V gene data show CDR1 as MNHEY and CDR2 as SVGAGI. This CDR3 is built from 14 residues. CDR3 protein: CASSRDRGHGELFF. The DNA for the CDR3 is TGTGCCAGCAGCCGGGACAGGGGTCACGGGGAGCTGTTTTTT.

This clonotype was observed at least ten times. The chain links TRBV12-3 or TRBV12-4 to TRBJ2-2, with 11 bases matching TRBD2. CDR3 length equals 15 residues. The trim removed 6 bases at V and 6 bases at J, leaving 6 bases unmatched. This chain's CDR3 is CASRNLAGGSGELFF. The CDR3 DNA follows: TGTGCCAGCAGGAATCTAGCGGGGGGTTCCGGGGAGCTGTTTTTT.

The genes are TRBV20-1 and TRBJ2-6; possible D gene TRBD1, 5 bases. Germline V gene sequence: CDR1 DFQATT, CDR2 SNEGSKA (reference sequence). With 3 bases removed from V and 4 bases from J, the gap between germline ends came to 13 bases. This CDR3 region has 15 residues. The CDR3 DNA sequence: TGCAGTGCTAGCAGGGCCGCATCAGGGGCCAACGTCCTGACTTTC. Its protein product is CSASRAASGANVLTF.

This clonotype has at least ten counts. The chain is built from TRBV4-3 and TRBJ2-1; 7 bases are a match to TRBD2. The CDR3 spans 16 residues. Germline V gene sequence: CDR1 LGHNA, CDR2 YSLEER. After removal of 0 bases from V and 4 bases from J, the junction contained 6 bases not matched to a gene. This CDR3 reads CASSQDTRLAYNEQFF. The CDR3 nucleotides are TGCGCCAGCAGCCAAGATACCCGACTAGCTTACAATGAGCAGTTCTTC.

This clonotype turned up a few times. The chain employs TRBV5-4 and TRBJ1-6; D is undetermined. The germline V gene has CDR1 SGHNT and CDR2 YYREEE (reference sequence). V was shortened by 3 bases and J by 4 bases, with 5 bases between the two germline ends. The CDR3 totals 13 residues. Written as DNA, the CDR3 is TGTGCCAGCAGCTGGGAGTATAATTCACCCCTCCACTTT. Translation gives CASSWEYNSPLHF.

This clonotype was observed many times. The chain uses TRBV20-1 and TRBJ1-2, with D perhaps TRBD1 (6 bases). Deletions cut 5 bases from V and 4 bases from J, with 17 bases between. This CDR3 has 14 residues. Looked up from germline, CDR1 is DFQATT and CDR2 is SNEGSKA (reference sequence). CDR3 sequence (DNA): TGCAGTGCTGGGGATACCACAGGGTCCTATGGCTACACCTTC. Its protein product is CSAGDTTGSYGYTF.

This clonotype came up many times. The gene calls are TRBV7-2 and TRBJ1-4; D is possibly TRBD1 (6 bases). V was clipped by 1 base and J by 8 bases, with 14 bases between them. CDR3 length: 15 residues. Germline V gene data show CDR1 as SGHTA and CDR2 as FQGNSA. Here the CDR3 DNA reads TGTGCCAGCAGCTTAGTGTCGGGGGCCCGGGAAAAACTGTTTTTT. This sequence encodes CASSLVSGAREKLFF.

CDR3 amino acids: CASSPGGLAGRETQYF. CDR3 DNA: TGTGCCAGCAGCCCAGGAGGACTAGCGGGCAGAGAGACCCAGTACTTC. This sequence joins TRBV3-1 and TRBJ2-5, with 11 bases matching TRBD2. The CDR3 covers 16 residues. Germline V gene sequence: CDR1 LGHDT, CDR2 YNNKEL (reference sequence). J lost 4 bases, V lost 4 bases, and 8 bases had no gene match.

This clonotype was observed a few times. This chain connects TRBV11-2 to TRBJ1-5; tentative D call: TRBD1 (6 bases). The CDR3 is 18 residues long. The V and J ends lost 5 bases and 0 bases respectively, with 20 bases between them. Germline V lookup: CDR1 SGHAT, CDR2 FQNNGV. The CDR3 nucleotides read TGTGCCAGCAGCCCCGCGCGGGGGCGGTTAGATAGCAATCAGCCCCAGCATTTT. Translating it yields CASSPARGRLDSNQPQHF.

This clonotype has a handful of counts. V and J are TRBV20-1 and TRBJ2-3; D unclear. The CDR3 extends over 13 amino acids. Germline CDR1 reads DFQATT; CDR2 reads SNEGSKA (reference sequence). Trimming pared 6 bases from V and 1 base from J, leaving 11 bases between. The CDR3, as DNA: TGCAGTGCCCCGGGTAGGGGCACAGATACGCAGTATTTT. Encoded protein: CSAPGRGTDTQYF.

This rearrangement joins TRBV5-1 to TRBJ2-5, with 10 positions matching TRBD2. V was clipped by 0 bases and J by 4 bases; unmatched bases: 6. The CDR3 spans 16 residues. Germline lookup yields CDR1 SGHRS and CDR2 YFSETQ. The CDR3 region is CASSLVTSGEVETQYF. DNA for the CDR3: TGCGCCAGCAGCTTGGTAACTAGCGGGGAGGTAGAGACCCAGTACTTC.

This clonotype was found many times. The genes are TRBV4-1 and TRBJ2-1, with 9 nucleotides matching TRBD1. Looked up from germline, CDR1 is MGHRA and CDR2 is YSYEKL. The ends lost 3 bases at V and 8 bases at J; junction bases unmatched: 11. This CDR3 has 16 residues. CDR3 in amino acids: CASSQSSDRGFDEQFF. CDR3 nucleotide sequence: TGCGCCAGCAGCCAGTCCAGTGACAGGGGGTTCGATGAGCAGTTCTTC.

The genes are TRBV19 and TRBJ1-1; a weak D match, TRBD1 (5 bases). With 4 bases removed from V and 4 bases from J, the gap between germline ends came to 19 bases. Germline CDR1 reads LNHDA; CDR2 reads SQIVND (reference sequence). The CDR3 extends over 16 amino acids. CDR3 coding DNA: TGTGCCAGTAGTAGGGGTTGGGGGTATGGCTCCACTGAAGCTTTCTTT. Translating it yields CASSRGWGYGSTEAFF.

This clonotype showed up many times. The chain links TRBV4-3 to TRBJ1-5; no clear D gene. The DNA end lines up better with TRBJ2-3; the J call may be wrong. Germline values: CDR1 LGHNA, CDR2 YSLEER. The CDR3 has 13 residues. CDR3 coding DNA: TGCGCCAGCAGCCAAGAAGGCGGTCAGCCCCAGTATTTT. Translation: CASSQEGGQPQYF.

The genes are TRBV5-1 and TRBJ2-3, with 8 bases aligning to TRBD1. This CDR3 has 15 amino acids. Germline-derived CDR1 and CDR2 are SGHRS and YFSETQ. The V segment lost 4 bases and the J segment 2 bases; nucleotides outside the gene matches: 6. CDR3 region: CASSVGQVTTDTQYF. The CDR3 DNA is TGCGCCAGCAGCGTGGGACAGGTCACCACAGATACGCAGTATTTT.

The chain employs TRBV2 and TRBJ2-3; tentatively, D is TRBD1 or TRBD2 (5 bases each). Germline V CDR1 and CDR2: SNHLY, FYNNEI. The CDR3 has 11 residues. V lost 10 bases, J lost 3 bases, and 8 bases lay in between. The CDR3 nucleotides read TGTGCCAATGGGGGTACAGATACGCAGTATTTT. This codes for CANGGTDTQYF.

At least ten counts were recorded for this clonotype. The chain uses TRBV4-1 and TRBJ1-3, with D maybe TRBD1 (5 bases). Per the germline V gene, CDR1 is MGHRA and CDR2 is YSYEKL. The CDR3 spans 16 residues. Trimming removed 4 bases at V and 4 bases at J, with 17 bases between. The CDR3 bases are TGCGCCAGCAGCCTAACGACAGCCTCGGGGGGAAACACCATATATTTT. This translates into CASSLTTASGGNTIYF.

This clonotype showed up many times. The rearrangement links TRBV11-2 to TRBJ2-5; the match to TRBD1 covers 8 bases. In germline, CDR1 is SGHAT, CDR2 FQNNGV. J was trimmed by 5 bases and V by 6 bases; bases with no gene match: 11. The CDR3 runs 15 residues. The CDR3 nucleotides read TGTGCCAGCAGTTTTTCCGGGACAGGTTGGGAGACCCAGTACTTC. It encodes CASSFSGTGWETQYF.

This clonotype was detected many times. This chain joins TRBV5-1 and TRBJ2-7; D is perhaps TRBD1 or TRBD2 (6 bases each). Trimming left V 5 bases short and J 0 bases short, with 15 bases between. CDR1 is SGHRS, CDR2 YFSETQ, per germline. The CDR3 extends over 15 amino acids. CDR3 sequence: CASSFGGGYSYEQYF. The CDR3 DNA reads TGCGCCAGCAGTTTTGGAGGGGGGTACTCCTACGAGCAGTACTTC.

This clonotype was seen ten or more times. The V gene is TRBV12-3 or TRBV12-4, the J gene TRBJ1-1; a weak D match, TRBD1 (6 bases). The V and J ends lost 7 bases and 1 base respectively, with 10 bases between them. The CDR3 has 13 residues. The CDR3: CASTQQGNTEAFF. Here the CDR3 DNA reads TGTGCCAGCACCCAACAGGGGAACACTGAAGCTTTCTTT.

This clonotype was detected only a few times. The chain carries TRBV20-1 and TRBJ2-5; D unresolved. The CDR3 runs to 14 residues. Trimming took off 0 bases at V and 5 bases at J, with 13 bases between the two ends. Germline CDR1 and CDR2: DFQATT and SNEGSKA (reference sequence). This CDR3 reads CSARDHNGLETQYF. CDR3 bases: TGCAGTGCTAGAGATCATAATGGGCTGGAGACCCAGTACTTC.

The genes are TRBV20-1 and TRBJ2-2, with D hard to call. Germline loops: CDR1 DFQATT, CDR2 SNEGSKA (reference sequence). The CDR3 is 15 residues long. V was trimmed by 1 base and J by 3 bases, leaving 12 bases between them. CDR3 region: CSARVARSYTGELFF. The CDR3 DNA reads as TGCAGTGCTAGAGTTGCCAGGTCCTACACCGGGGAGCTGTTTTTT.

Ten or more counts support this clonotype. This chain links TRBV7-8 with TRBJ2-1, with 10 bases matching TRBD2. Germline V gives CDR1 SGHVS, CDR2 FQNEAQ. J lost 6 bases, V lost 4 bases, and 21 bases had no gene match. This CDR3 spans 20 amino acids. CDR3 sequence: CASSSPRGGASGGHGNEQFF. The CDR3 nucleotides are TGTGCCAGCAGCTCGCCCAGAGGAGGGGCTAGCGGGGGCCATGGCAATGAGCAGTTCTTC.